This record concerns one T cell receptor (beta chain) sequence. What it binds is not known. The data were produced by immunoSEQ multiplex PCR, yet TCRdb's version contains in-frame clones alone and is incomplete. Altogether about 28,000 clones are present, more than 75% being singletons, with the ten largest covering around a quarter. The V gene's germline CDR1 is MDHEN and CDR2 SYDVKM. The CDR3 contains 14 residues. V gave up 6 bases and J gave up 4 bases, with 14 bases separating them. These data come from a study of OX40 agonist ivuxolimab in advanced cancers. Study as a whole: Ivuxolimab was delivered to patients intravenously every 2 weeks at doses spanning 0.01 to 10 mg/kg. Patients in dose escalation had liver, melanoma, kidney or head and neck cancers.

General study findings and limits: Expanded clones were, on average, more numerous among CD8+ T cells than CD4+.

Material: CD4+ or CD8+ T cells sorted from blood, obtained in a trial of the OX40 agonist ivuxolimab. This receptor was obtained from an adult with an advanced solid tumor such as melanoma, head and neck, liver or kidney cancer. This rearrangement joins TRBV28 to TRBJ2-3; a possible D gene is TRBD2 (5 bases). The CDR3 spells CASSAGPWADTQYF. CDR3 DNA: TGTGCCAGCAGCGCGGGTCCCTGGGCAGATACGCAGTATTTT.